Presented here are 30 T cell receptor beta chains from one specimen sequenced in a study of regulatory T cells in long-lasting Graves disease. Stated time point: newly diagnosed GD, antithyroid drugs for less than 3 months. RNA from PBMCs was the source of the TCR library. For TCR beta, libraries came from iRepertoire HTBI primers and Arm-PCR of CDR3 regions. TCRdb re-derived calls from the multiplex PCR reads in MiXCR, one entry per CDR3 protein. The table includes roughly 500,000 distinct CDR3 sequences, approximately 14% detected once. The data also belong to a second study, concerning T cells in Graves' hyperthyroidism and ophthalmopathy.

Sequencing used peripheral blood mononuclear cells (PBMCs), obtained at new diagnosis, from a patient treated with antithyroid drugs. These receptors all stem from a woman in her forties or fifties with Graves disease.

The V gene is TRBV4-1, the J gene TRBJ2-5; 8 bases are a match to TRBD2. J lost 2 bases, V lost 0 bases, and 8 bases had no gene match. This CDR3 comprises 17 residues. Germline V gene data show CDR1 as MGHRA and CDR2 as YSYEKL. CDR3 loop: CASSQEREVAGQETQYF. For the CDR3, the DNA is TGCGCCAGCAGCCAAGAAAGAGAGGTAGCGGGACAAGAGACCCAGTACTTC.

Only a few counts were recorded for this clonotype. This rearrangement joins TRBV5-8 to TRBJ1-3, with 7 bases identical to TRBD1. Germline lookup yields CDR1 SGHTS and CDR2 YDEGEE. This CDR3 comprises 17 residues. With 1 base clipped from V and 0 bases from J, the junction kept 7 bases outside the gene matches. The CDR3 protein is CASSLWTGQSSGNTIYF. CDR3 DNA: TGTGCCAGCAGCTTGTGGACAGGACAGAGCTCTGGAAACACCATATATTTT.

This clonotype has at least ten counts. The gene calls are TRBV29-1 and TRBJ1-5; 9 nucleotides agree with TRBD1. J was trimmed by 7 bases and V by 4 bases; bases with no gene match: 8. This CDR3 is built from 14 residues. Germline CDR1 reads SQVTM; CDR2 reads ANQGSEA. This CDR3 reads CSVGEQGAVQPQHF. The CDR3 nucleotides read TGCAGCGTTGGAGAACAGGGGGCGGTACAGCCCCAGCATTTT.

The sample holds many counts of this clonotype. The rearrangement uses TRBV30 and TRBJ2-1; D might be TRBD2 (5 bases). CDR1 is GTSNPN, CDR2 SVGIG, per germline (reference sequence). The CDR3 has 12 amino acids. Trimming removed 5 bases at V and 9 bases at J, with 14 bases between. CDR3 in amino acids: CAWGGVSGEQFF. The CDR3 bases are TGTGCCTGGGGAGGAGTAAGCGGTGAGCAGTTCTTC.

This chain connects TRBV5-1 to TRBJ2-3; 8 nucleotides line up with TRBD2. After removal of 2 bases from V and 2 bases from J, the junction contained 7 bases not matched to a gene. Germline CDR1 and CDR2: SGHRS and YFSETQ. The CDR3 is 16 residues long. The CDR3 loop is CASSFGAGVNTDTQYF. The DNA of the CDR3 is TGCGCCAGCAGCTTTGGAGCGGGAGTGAACACAGATACGCAGTATTTT.

A few counts support this clonotype. The rearrangement uses TRBV30 and TRBJ2-1; 15 positions agree with TRBD2. The V segment lost 5 bases and the J segment 6 bases; nucleotides outside the gene matches: 17. The CDR3 sequence is 19 residues long. The germline V gene encodes CDR1 GTSNPN and CDR2 SVGIG (reference sequence). The CDR3 loop reads CAWGPGLAGGPPGGNEQFF. CDR3 sequence (DNA): TGTGCCTGGGGACCCGGACTAGCGGGAGGGCCCCCGGGGGGCAATGAGCAGTTCTTC. The full variable domain, with the rest looked up from reference TRBV30 and TRBJ2-1, is SQTIHQWPATLVQPVGSPLSLECTVEGTSNPNLYWYRQAAGRGLQLLFYSVGIGQISSEVPQNLSASRPQDRQFILSSKKLLLSDSGFYLCAWGPGLAGGPPGGNEQFFGPGTRLTVL.

This clonotype was observed many times. The chain carries TRBV5-1 and TRBJ2-7; D might be TRBD2 (5 bases). The V end lost 0 bases, the J end lost 0 bases, and 10 bases lay between the germline ends. The CDR3 sequence is 15 residues long. Germline V CDR1 and CDR2: SGHRS, YFSETQ. CDR3 protein: CASSLGLSSSYEQYF. The DNA for the CDR3 is TGCGCCAGCAGCTTGGGACTATCGTCCTCCTACGAGCAGTACTTC.

The chain couples TRBV29-1 to TRBJ2-7, with D perhaps TRBD1 or TRBD2 (6 bases each). V was clipped by 1 base and J by 3 bases, with 10 bases between them. Germline-derived CDR1 and CDR2 are SQVTM and ANQGSEA. This CDR3 has 13 residues. CDR3 DNA sequence: TGCAGCGTTGAAGGTGGGGGGCTCTACGAGCAGTACTTC. As protein: CSVEGGGLYEQYF.

The chain combines TRBV9 with TRBJ1-2, with D possibly being TRBD1 (5 bases). The germline CDR1 and CDR2 sequences are SGDLS and YYNGEE. Between the trimmed V and J ends, which lost 2 bases and 7 bases, there was a span of 15 bases. The CDR3 runs 14 residues. The CDR3 bases are TGTGCCAGCAGCGTCGACACAGGCGCGCTTGGCTACACCTTC. Encoded protein: CASSVDTGALGYTF.

This clonotype was seen many times. The chain combines TRBV7-9 with TRBJ1-1; no firm D call. The CDR3 loop spans 14 amino acids. From germline, CDR1 is SEHNR and CDR2 FQNEAQ (reference sequence). The ends were cut back, 1 base at V and 7 bases at J, with 13 bases in the middle. The chain's CDR3 is CASSLVPQYLEAFF. The CDR3 DNA reads as TGTGCCAGCAGCTTAGTCCCCCAATACCTTGAAGCTTTCTTT.

The gene calls are TRBV5-1 and TRBJ1-1, with D possibly being TRBD1 (6 bases). Germline V CDR1 and CDR2: SGHRS, YFSETQ. V was clipped by 4 bases and J by 1 base, with 23 bases between them. The CDR3 sequence is 18 residues long. The CDR3 coding sequence is TGCGCCAGCAGCCGAATGAAAATACAGGGCGGGGAGAACACTGAAGCTTTCTTT. It translates to CASSRMKIQGGENTEAFF.

The V gene is TRBV10-3, the J gene TRBJ2-3, with D perhaps being TRBD1 or TRBD2 (5 bases each). This CDR3 contains 17 residues. The V gene's germline CDR1 is ENHRY and CDR2 SYGVKD. Trimming left V 2 bases short and J 6 bases short, with 21 bases between. The CDR3 coding sequence is TGTGCCATCAGTGAGGGGCTTACGGCTGGGGGACGGGATACGCAGTATTTT. Its translation: CAISEGLTAGGRDTQYF.

The rearrangement joins TRBV29-1 to TRBJ2-1; 14 positions match TRBD2. The CDR3 spans 18 residues. Trimming at V came to 7 bases and at J to 2 bases, leaving 13 bases not matched to a gene. Germline V gene sequence: CDR1 SQVTM, CDR2 ANQGSEA. This CDR3 is CSAVPGLAGVKPYNEQFF. The CDR3 DNA is TGCAGCGCCGTACCGGGACTAGCGGGAGTAAAGCCCTACAATGAGCAGTTCTTC.

V is TRBV6-9 and J is TRBJ2-1; D not certain. V gave up 3 bases and J gave up 2 bases, with 14 bases separating them. Germline-derived CDR1 and CDR2 are MNHGY and SVAAGI. The CDR3 covers 16 residues. CDR3 nucleotide sequence: TGTGCCAGCAGTTACACAGTAGCTGAACCCTACAATGAGCAGTTCTTC. Amino acids: CASSYTVAEPYNEQFF.

This clonotype has only a few counts. The chain recombines TRBV12-3 or TRBV12-4 with TRBJ2-4, with 9 bases lining up with TRBD1. V was clipped by 5 bases and J by 12 bases; unmatched bases: 5. The CDR3 has 12 residues. The CDR3 bases are TGTGCCAGCAGTCAGCGGACAGGGGATCAGTACTTC. This translates into CASSQRTGDQYF.

The V and J genes are TRBV7-9 and TRBJ2-5; 7 nucleotides match TRBD1. There are 15 residues in the CDR3. The V gene end was trimmed by 4 bases and the J gene end by 3 bases; junction bases not matched to a gene: 8. Per germline, CDR1 SEHNR and CDR2 FQNEAQ (reference sequence). The CDR3 DNA is TGTGCCAGCAGCTACGGGACAGCGAAAGAAGAGACCCAGTACTTC. Translation: CASSYGTAKEETQYF.

Many counts were recorded for this clonotype. CDR3 in amino acids: CASTLRPPSTGELFF. Written as DNA, the CDR3 is TGTGCCAGCACCCTCCGCCCACCCTCGACCGGGGAGCTGTTTTTT. The chain carries TRBV2 and TRBJ2-2; D is unclear. In germline, CDR1 is SNHLY, CDR2 FYNNEI. The length of the CDR3 is 15 residues. V was shortened by 7 bases and J by 5 bases, with 17 bases between the two germline ends.

This clonotype was counted a few times. V is TRBV19 and J is TRBJ1-5; the D gene is possibly TRBD1 (6 bases). Germline V gene data show CDR1 as LNHDA and CDR2 as SQIVND (reference sequence). This CDR3 spans 15 amino acids. Trimming left V 5 bases short and J 0 bases short, with 11 bases between. Written as DNA, the CDR3 is TGTGCCAGTAGTGGACAGCCGTATAGCAATCAGCCCCAGCATTTT. Protein: CASSGQPYSNQPQHF.

The chain combines TRBV27 with TRBJ1-6; TRBD1 is a possible D gene (5 bases). The CDR3 is made up of 17 amino acids. V lost 2 bases and J lost 5, with 16 bases in between. CDR1 and CDR2 from the germline V gene are MNHEY and SMNVEV (reference sequence). The CDR3 DNA reads TGTGCCAGCAGTTTAAGACTCCGGGACGGGAATAATTCACCCCTCCACTTT. Residues: CASSLRLRDGNNSPLHF.

This clonotype was observed at least ten times. The rearrangement uses TRBV30 and TRBJ1-5; D not certain. CDR1 GTSNPN and CDR2 SVGIG come from the germline V gene (reference sequence). V was trimmed by 2 bases and J by 5 bases, leaving 10 bases between them. There are 13 residues in the CDR3. The CDR3 coding sequence is TGTGCCTGGAGTTCTGGGGATGATCAGCCCCAGCATTTT. It specifies CAWSSGDDQPQHF. The whole variable domain, remainder taken from reference TRBV30 and TRBJ1-5, is SQTIHQWPATLVQPVGSPLSLECTVEGTSNPNLYWYRQAAGRGLQLLFYSVGIGQISSEVPQNLSASRPQDRQFILSSKKLLLSDSGFYLCAWSSGDDQPQHFGDGTRLSIL.

This chain links TRBV20-1 with TRBJ1-5, with D possibly TRBD1 on 6 matching bases. CDR1 and CDR2 (germline): DFQATT, SNEGSKA (reference sequence). V lost 3 bases, J lost 9 bases, and 12 bases lay in between. CDR3 length: 12 amino acids. In DNA, the CDR3 is TGCAGTGCTAGGTCAGGGGTTATGCCCCAGCATTTT. Its protein product is CSARSGVMPQHF.

This clonotype was observed a few times. This rearrangement joins TRBV3-1 to TRBJ2-1, with D perhaps matching TRBD2 (6 bases). V was pared by 0 bases and J by 4 bases, with 7 bases between. CDR1 LGHDT and CDR2 YNNKEL come from the germline V gene (reference sequence). CDR3 length equals 14 residues. The CDR3 DNA sequence: TGTGCCAGCAGCCAAGAGCGGGAATACAATGAGCAGTTCTTC. This codes for CASSQEREYNEQFF.

This clonotype has at least ten counts. The chain has TRBV20-1 and TRBJ2-7, with TRBD2 matching 10 bases. The CDR3 totals 16 residues. Trimming cost V 6 bases and J 0 bases; bases outside gene matches: 11. From germline, CDR1 is DFQATT and CDR2 SNEGSKA (reference sequence). CDR3 protein: CSAPYSSGRASYEQYF. In nucleotides, the CDR3 is TGCAGTGCACCTTATTCTAGCGGGAGAGCCTCCTACGAGCAGTACTTC.

Ten or more counts support this clonotype. The chain has TRBV7-9 and TRBJ2-5; tentative D call: TRBD2 (6 bases). Germline V gene lookup returns CDR1 SEHNR and CDR2 FQNEAQ (reference sequence). This CDR3 has 15 amino acids. The V end lost 4 bases, the J end lost 5 bases, and 17 bases lay between the germline ends. CDR3 nucleotides: TGTGCCAGCAGCTCCTACGGGGGTGCGTTGGAGACCCAGTACTTC. It yields the protein CASSSYGGALETQYF.

Of note for this clonotype: A much larger clone differs by one base, so this may be a read error. J is TRBJ2-7 and V is TRBV7-9; possibly TRBD2 for D (7 bases). Germline V gene lookup returns CDR1 SEHNR and CDR2 FQNEAQ (reference sequence). Trimming took off 6 bases at V and 2 bases at J, with 20 bases between the two ends. This CDR3 has 16 amino acids. Written as DNA, the CDR3 is TGTGCCAGCAGTCCCCGGGGGGCAGGGAATACCTACGAGCAGTACTTC. Its protein is CASSPRGAGNTYEQYF.

The chain carries TRBV12-5 and TRBJ1-3, with D maybe TRBD1 (5 bases). The germline V gene encodes CDR1 LGHNT and CDR2 FRNRAP. The CDR3 loop spans 16 amino acids. Trimming left V 1 base short and J 4 bases short, with 14 bases between. CDR3 protein: CASGLDRSGPGNTIYF. The DNA of the CDR3 is TGTGCTAGTGGTTTGGATCGTTCAGGGCCCGGAAACACCATATATTTT. The full variable domain, rest sourced from reference TRBV12-5 and TRBJ1-3, is DARVTQTPRHKVTEMGQEVTMRCQPILGHNTVFWYRQTMMQGLELLAYFRNRAPLDDSGMPKDRFSAEMPDATLATLKIQPSEPRDSAVYFCASGLDRSGPGNTIYFGEGSWLTVV.

About this clonotype itself: This may come from a read error, since a much larger clone is one base off. The rearrangement links TRBV5-1 to TRBJ2-5; 8 nucleotides align to TRBD2. The length of the CDR3 is 16 residues. V shed 3 bases, J shed 2 bases, and the junction held 9 bases outside the gene matches. Germline values: CDR1 SGHRS, CDR2 YFSETQ. CDR3 DNA sequence: TGCGCCAGCAGCTATCCATACAGCGGGGGTCAAGAGACCCAGTACTTC. Translated, it gives CASSYPYSGGQETQYF.

This clonotype was seen at least ten times. The genes are TRBV30 and TRBJ1-1; 9 nucleotides line up with TRBD1. Germline assignment: CDR1 GTSNPN and CDR2 SVGIG (reference sequence). There are 14 residues in the CDR3. Trimming at V came to 2 bases and at J to 0 bases, leaving 1 base not matched to a gene. CDR3 sequence reads: CAWSRTGVNTEAFF. The CDR3 nucleotides are TGTGCCTGGAGTCGGACAGGGGTGAACACTGAAGCTTTCTTT.

This clonotype was seen a few times. The rearrangement links TRBV5-5 to TRBJ2-7; D call uncertain. CDR3 length: 13 amino acids. Germline CDR1 and CDR2: SGHKS and YYEKEE (reference sequence). V lost 2 bases and J lost 3, with 9 bases in between. CDR3 nucleotide sequence: TGTGCCAGCAGCTTTCCGCCGGGCTACGAGCAGTACTTC. It encodes CASSFPPGYEQYF.

This clonotype was recorded at least ten times. The V gene is TRBV2, the J gene TRBJ2-3, with D perhaps TRBD1 or TRBD2 (5 bases each). V dropped 6 bases and J dropped 4 bases, with 11 bases sitting between them. In germline, CDR1 is SNHLY, CDR2 FYNNEI. CDR3 length: 13 residues. Written as DNA, the CDR3 is TGTGCCAGCAGCGACCTGGGGGCAGATACGCAGTATTTT. The encoded protein is CASSDLGADTQYF.